This entry features one TCR beta chain sequence. This clonotype has only a few counts. Its antigen remains unidentified. One base away there is no much larger clone; base qualities are not given. The entry originates in a study of T-cell memory formation after mild COVID-19 listed by TCRdb under 2021. Looking at the study overall: TCR sequence clusters from the two donors were found to be largely donor specific. In two donors, T-cell clones that expanded and contracted after mild COVID-19 were tracked by sequencing TCRalpha and TCRbeta repertoires over time. The cohort comprised two young, previously healthy adult volunteers, one female and one male. Study-wide conclusions, independent of this receptor: Contracting CD4+ clones appeared mostly in the CM and EM memory subsets, whereas CD8+ clones were enriched in EMRA. The detection of some responding clones in pre-infection memory suggests that pre-existing cross-reactive memory T cells joined the SARS-CoV-2 response. The study covered only two mild cases, and larger cohorts including severe cases with pre-infection samples were considered necessary. SARS-CoV-2 specificity was not confirmed for the second-wave clones peaking on day 37. From day 15 to 85, contracting clones showed balanced CD4/CD8 phenotypes, whereas a second wave of clones that expanded from day 15 to 37 leaned towards CD4+.

For sequencing, an Illumina NovaSeq 6000 was employed. TCRalpha and TCRbeta cDNA libraries were constructed by 5'RACE with constant-segment primers, with sample barcodes and unique molecular identifiers being introduced. RNA was extracted from every sample with Trizol reagent. Amplification of the libraries took two PCR steps, and the second step added a second sample barcode plus Illumina TruSeq adapters. Sequencing of the libraries was done on an Illumina NovaSeq, producing 2 x 150 bp paired-end reads. Per the original workflow: With migec v1.2.7, reads were demultiplexed and then collapsed into UMI-guided consensus sequences. Using mixcr v2.1.11, the UMI consensuses were aligned to TRA and TRB V and J templates and assembled into clonotypes. Expanded or contracted clonotypes were those called significant by both edgeR and NoisET, with noise models trained on biological replicates. For edgeR calls, the thresholds were a false discovery rate-adjusted p below 0.01 and a log2 fold-change of 1. As an exploratory analysis of dynamics, max-normalized trajectories of the 1000 most abundant clonotypes were examined by PCA with hierarchical clustering. The CD4 or CD8 phenotype of responding clones was assigned using the separately sequenced CD4+ and CD8+ repertoires. In-frame beta chains were kept once TCRdb had trimmed the public reads at Q25 with fastp and called clones with MiXCR. Each entry merges the rows of one CDR3 protein and shows their most common DNA and genes. The V and J calls here are based on TCRdb, not the publication. This sample gives 500,000 to 550,000 distinct CDR3 sequences in total; around 21% of them show up just once. The ten largest account for around 13% of the sample.

Ficoll-Paque density gradient centrifugation was the method used to isolate PBMCs. V is pruned by 5 bases and J by 3 bases, leaving 6 bases of the junction without a gene match. The germline V gene (reference sequence) supplies CDR1 DFQATT and CDR2 SNEGSKA. The CDR3 has 13 amino acids, counting the end cysteine and phenylalanine. Only CDR3 DNA remains: 39 bases, in frame from the first base. The sequence was obtained from an adult woman who had mild COVID-19 (a few samples of this study predate the infection). The sample titles of this study are shuffled in the database, so cell type and time point are left out; the donor was told from shared clones. This chain joins TRBV20-1 to TRBJ2-7; 8 of the junction bases match TRBD1. Sequenced: PBMCs or a T cell subset sorted from them (not recorded which). The base sequence is TGCAGTGCTCAGCGGACAGGGAACTACGAGCAGTACTTC. The encoded protein is CSAQRTGNYEQYF.